This passage covers 7 T cell receptor beta chains from one sample sequenced in a study of blood T cell repertoires in COVID-19. Sequenced by immunoSEQ multiplex PCR; TCRdb stores in-frame clones only, minus some. The sample holds tens of thousands of clones; roughly 90% are singletons and the top ten take less than 9%. The sequenced sample was peripheral blood. The receptors were sampled from a man aged 40-55 years with COVID-19, enrolled during active disease.

V usage is TRBV19 and J usage is TRBJ2-7; TRBD1 matches at 9 bases. Germline V CDR1 and CDR2: LNHDA, SQIVND (reference sequence). The CDR3 is 16 amino acids. The J segment lost 2 bases and the V segment lost 4 bases, leaving 9 bases of the junction unmatched. As DNA, the CDR3 is TGTGCCAGTAGTACCCCCAGGGGGACAGGGACCTACGAGCAGTACTTC. It codes for CASSTPRGTGTYEQYF.

This clone was recorded only once. The chain joins TRBV6-5 to TRBJ2-1, with D possibly being TRBD1 (6 bases). Between the trimmed V and J ends, which lost 2 bases and 3 bases, there was a span of 11 bases. CDR3 length: 15 residues. Looked up from germline, CDR1 is MNHEY and CDR2 is SVGAGI. CDR3 in amino acids: CASSYGGIDYNEQFF. CDR3 nucleotide sequence: TGTGCCAGCAGTTACGGGGGCATTGACTACAATGAGCAGTTCTTC.

V gene TRBV7-2 combines with J gene TRBJ2-3; D ambiguous. Germline V gene data show CDR1 as SGHTA and CDR2 as FQGNSA. CDR3 length: 13 residues. The V and J ends lost 5 bases and 2 bases respectively, with 8 bases between them. CDR3 bases: TGTGCCAGCAGCCCCGGTCTCACAGATACGCAGTATTTT. It translates to CASSPGLTDTQYF.

CDR3 protein: CASGGNHQETQYF. In DNA, the CDR3 is TGTGCCAGCGGAGGGAACCACCAAGAGACCCAGTACTTC. The V gene is TRBV2, the J gene TRBJ2-5, with D possibly TRBD2 on 6 matching bases. V was trimmed by 8 bases and J by 0 bases, leaving 10 bases between them. In germline, CDR1 is SNHLY, CDR2 FYNNEI. The CDR3 runs to 13 residues. The whole variable domain, remainder taken from reference TRBV2 and TRBJ2-5, is EPEVTQTPSHQVTQMGQEVILRCVPISNHLYFYWYRQILGQKVEFLVSFYNNEISEKSEIFDDQFSVERPDGSNFTLKIRSTKLEDSAMYFCASGGNHQETQYFGPGTRLLVL.

The chain combines TRBV19 with TRBJ1-6; 8 bases are a match to TRBD1. This CDR3 contains 15 residues. With V trimmed by 6 bases and J by 7 bases, 8 bases remained unmatched. The germline V gene has CDR1 LNHDA and CDR2 SQIVND (reference sequence). The CDR3 here is CASSGGRTGNSPLHF. The CDR3 DNA follows: TGTGCCAGTAGCGGGGGAAGGACAGGGAATTCACCCCTCCACTTT.

This chain connects TRBV27 to TRBJ1-2; D remains ambiguous. Trimming cost V 5 bases and J 1 base, with 8 bases left between them. The CDR3 contains 13 residues. Germline lookup yields CDR1 MNHEY and CDR2 SMNVEV (reference sequence). CDR3 protein: CASSIGSNYGYTF. The CDR3 DNA sequence: TGTGCCAGCAGTATAGGGAGTAACTATGGCTACACCTTC.

V is TRBV6-5 and J is TRBJ1-4; perhaps TRBD1 as D (5 bases). The CDR3 totals 13 residues. Germline V gene sequence: CDR1 MNHEY, CDR2 SVGAGI. Trimming pared 7 bases from V and 4 bases from J, leaving 10 bases between. In DNA form, the CDR3 reads TGTGCCAGCACCGGGGACTTTAATGAAAAACTGTTTTTT. Its protein is CASTGDFNEKLFF.